This T cell receptor beta chain was captured in a study of beta chain features in type 1 diabetes. General study points: In these data, an HLA type influence on TCRB rearrangement remained unresolved.

This clone has a handful of counts. Its antigen remains unidentified. Sequencing targeted expressed TCRB transcripts, as all isolated RNA had been reverse transcribed. Using immunoSEQ multiplex PCR, the repertoire was profiled, and TCRdb retains in-frame clones only, with some absent. The data hold fewer than 650,000 clones, with 15% observed a single time. The receptor was isolated from a young man in good health. What was sequenced was naive CD4+ T cells from blood.

CDR3 DNA: TGTGCCAGCAGCTACAGGGTCCCCCGAGACACCGGGGAGCTGTTTTTT. Its protein product is CASSYRVPRDTGELFF. This chain joins TRBV7-3 and TRBJ2-2; D may be TRBD1 (6 bases). Per the germline V gene, CDR1 is SGHTA and CDR2 is FQGTGA. Trimming cost V 4 bases and J 3 bases, with 15 bases left between them. The CDR3 extends over 16 amino acids.